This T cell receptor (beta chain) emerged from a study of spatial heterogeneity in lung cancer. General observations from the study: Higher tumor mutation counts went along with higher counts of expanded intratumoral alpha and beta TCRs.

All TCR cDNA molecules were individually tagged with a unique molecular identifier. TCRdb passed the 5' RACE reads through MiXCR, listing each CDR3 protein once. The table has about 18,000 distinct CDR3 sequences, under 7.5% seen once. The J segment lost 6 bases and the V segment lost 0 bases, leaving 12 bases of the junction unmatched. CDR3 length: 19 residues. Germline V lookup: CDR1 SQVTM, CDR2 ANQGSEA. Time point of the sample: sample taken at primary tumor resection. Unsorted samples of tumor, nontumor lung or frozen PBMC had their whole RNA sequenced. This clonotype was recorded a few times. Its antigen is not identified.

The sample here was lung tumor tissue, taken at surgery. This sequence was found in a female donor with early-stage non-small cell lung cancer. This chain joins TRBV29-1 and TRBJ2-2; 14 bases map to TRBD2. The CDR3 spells CSVEDWGLAGEIFSGELFF. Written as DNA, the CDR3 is TGCAGCGTTGAAGATTGGGGACTAGCGGGAGAAATTTTCTCCGGGGAGCTGTTTTTT.